This T cell receptor (beta chain) was recorded in a study of cytomegalovirus exposure and HLA in healthy donors. Amplification used 60 Vbeta primers and 13 Jbeta primers. The method was immunoSEQ multiplex PCR; TCRdb's version includes in-frame clones alone and lacks a portion of them. This table holds under 150,000 clones, roughly 72% found once. The germline gives CDR1 SEHNR, CDR2 FQNEAQ (reference sequence). V shed 6 bases and J shed 5 bases, with 4 bases lying between them. The CDR3 has 10 residues. General observations from the study: Sequence variants that were highly shared formed a cluster that was likely a sequencing artifact. Earlier findings revealed that most TCR beta V segments proved productive either about 87% or about 30% of the time.

Turning to this clone: Its antigen is not identified.

Specimen: PBMCs. The chain recombines TRBV7-9 with TRBJ1-2; D call uncertain. The sequence came from a woman aged 40-49 years in good health and CMV-seropositive. CDR3 in DNA: TGTGCCAGCAGTCCATATGGCTACACCTTC. Its protein product is CASSPYGYTF.